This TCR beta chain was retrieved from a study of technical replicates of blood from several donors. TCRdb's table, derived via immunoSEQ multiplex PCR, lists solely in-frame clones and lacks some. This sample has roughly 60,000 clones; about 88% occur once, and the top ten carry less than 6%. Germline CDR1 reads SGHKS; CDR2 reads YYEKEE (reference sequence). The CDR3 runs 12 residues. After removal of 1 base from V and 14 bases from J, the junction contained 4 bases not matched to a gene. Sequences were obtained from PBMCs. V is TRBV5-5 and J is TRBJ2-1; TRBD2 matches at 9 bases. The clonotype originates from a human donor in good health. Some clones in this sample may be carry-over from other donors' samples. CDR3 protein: CASSLSGRIEFF. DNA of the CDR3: TGTGCCAGCAGCTTGAGCGGGAGGATAGAGTTCTTC.